These 3 T cell receptor beta chains share one sample of origin, sequenced in a study of blood T cell repertoires in COVID-19. TCRdb's table, derived via immunoSEQ multiplex PCR, lists solely in-frame clones and lacks some. Of some 42,000 clones listed, 75% to 85% are singletons. Sequencing was done on a sample of peripheral blood. These receptors all come from an older man with acute or convalescent COVID-19.

The chain carries TRBV5-1 and TRBJ2-7; TRBD1 aligns across 7 bases. CDR1 and CDR2 (germline): SGHRS, YFSETQ. Trimming removed 0 bases from V and 5 bases from J; junction bases left unmatched: 11. This CDR3 region has 16 residues. In DNA form, the CDR3 reads TGCGCCAGCAGCTTGGCCACCACGACAGGGACCGACGAGCAGTACTTC. Its protein is CASSLATTTGTDEQYF.

This rearrangement joins TRBV29-1 to TRBJ1-1, with a tentative D call TRBD1 (5 bases). Trimming shortened V by 7 bases and J by 5 bases, and 14 bases separated the two germline ends. The CDR3 spans 12 residues. Germline V gene lookup returns CDR1 SQVTM and CDR2 ANQGSEA. DNA for the CDR3: TGCAGCGAAGGACACCTAAGGACTGAAGCTTTCTTT. It encodes CSEGHLRTEAFF.

This chain links TRBV20-1 with TRBJ2-4, with TRBD2 matching 7 bases. The CDR3 has 16 amino acids. Germline lookup yields CDR1 DFQATT and CDR2 SNEGSKA (reference sequence). The junction had 11 bases not matched to a gene; V was cut back by 3 bases and J by 3 bases. This CDR3 is CSASDPGGRSKNIQYF. As DNA, the CDR3 is TGCAGTGCTAGTGACCCCGGGGGGAGGAGCAAAAACATTCAGTACTTC.